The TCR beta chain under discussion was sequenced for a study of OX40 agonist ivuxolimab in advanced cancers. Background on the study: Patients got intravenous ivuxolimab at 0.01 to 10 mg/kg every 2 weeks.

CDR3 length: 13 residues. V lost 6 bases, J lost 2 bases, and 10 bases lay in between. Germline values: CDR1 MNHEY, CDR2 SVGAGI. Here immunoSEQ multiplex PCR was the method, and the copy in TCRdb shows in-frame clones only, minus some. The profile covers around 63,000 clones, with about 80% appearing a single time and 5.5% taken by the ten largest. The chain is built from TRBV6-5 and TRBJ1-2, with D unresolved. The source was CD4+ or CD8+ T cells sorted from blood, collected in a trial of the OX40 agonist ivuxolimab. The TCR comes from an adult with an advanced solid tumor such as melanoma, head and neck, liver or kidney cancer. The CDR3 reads CASSPGRNYGYTF. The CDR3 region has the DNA TGTGCCAGCAGCCCTGGACGGAACTATGGCTACACCTTC.